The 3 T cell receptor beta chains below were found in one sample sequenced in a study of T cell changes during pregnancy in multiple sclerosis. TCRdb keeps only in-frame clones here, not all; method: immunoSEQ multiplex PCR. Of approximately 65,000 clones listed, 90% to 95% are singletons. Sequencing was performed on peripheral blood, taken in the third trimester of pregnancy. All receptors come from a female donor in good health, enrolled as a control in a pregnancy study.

CDR3 DNA: TGTGCCAGCAGCCCCAAACAGAACTATGGCTACACCTTC. Translation gives CASSPKQNYGYTF. The rearrangement joins TRBV7-9 to TRBJ1-2; D ambiguous. Trimming removed 5 bases at V and 2 bases at J, with 9 bases between. In germline, CDR1 is SEHNR, CDR2 FQNEAQ (reference sequence). The CDR3 covers 13 residues.

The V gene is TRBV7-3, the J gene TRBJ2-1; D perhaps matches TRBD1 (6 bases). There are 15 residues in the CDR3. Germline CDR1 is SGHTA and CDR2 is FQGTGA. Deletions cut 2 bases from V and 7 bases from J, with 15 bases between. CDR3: CASSLGSRGKNEQFF. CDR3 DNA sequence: TGTGCCAGCAGCTTAGGGTCCAGGGGTAAAAATGAGCAGTTCTTC. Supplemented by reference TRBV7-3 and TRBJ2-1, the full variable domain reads GAGVSQTPSNKVTEKGKYVELRCDPISGHTALYWYRQSLGQGPEFLIYFQGTGAADDSGLPNDRFFAVRPEGSVSTLKIQRTERGDSAVYLCASSLGSRGKNEQFFGPGTRLTVL.

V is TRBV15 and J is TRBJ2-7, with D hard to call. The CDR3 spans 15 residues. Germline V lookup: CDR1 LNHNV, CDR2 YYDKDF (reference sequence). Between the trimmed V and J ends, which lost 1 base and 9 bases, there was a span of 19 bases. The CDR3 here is CATSRGASGHSTQYF. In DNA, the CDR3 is TGTGCCACCAGCAGAGGTGCCTCCGGCCACAGCACGCAGTACTTC. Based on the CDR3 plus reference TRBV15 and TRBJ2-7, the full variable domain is DAMVIQNPRYQVTQFGKPVTLSCSQTLNHNVMYWYQQKSSQAPKLLFHYYDKDFNNEADTPDNFQSRRPNTSFCFLDIRSPGLGDTAMYLCATSRGASGHSTQYFGPGTRLTVT.